This T cell receptor (beta chain) originates from a study of shared clonotypes between healthy human individuals. Clones were read by immunoSEQ multiplex PCR, and TCRdb kept only the in-frame ones, dropping some. The data show millions of clones, approximately 95% seen once. The table lists this clone with a count of one. Germline CDR1 and CDR2: SGHNT and YYREEE (reference sequence). V shed 0 bases and J shed 1 base, with 10 bases lying between them. The CDR3 is 15 residues long. The V and J genes are TRBV5-4 and TRBJ2-5; D uncertain. This clonotype was obtained from a man aged 18-30 years in good health. The sequencing sample was made of naive CD4+ T cells sorted from blood. The subset denotes: CD45RA+ positively selected. The CDR3 region has the DNA TGTGCCAGCAGCTTGGCCGTCGGCCGCCAAGAGACCCAGTACTTC. Protein product: CASSLAVGRQETQYF.